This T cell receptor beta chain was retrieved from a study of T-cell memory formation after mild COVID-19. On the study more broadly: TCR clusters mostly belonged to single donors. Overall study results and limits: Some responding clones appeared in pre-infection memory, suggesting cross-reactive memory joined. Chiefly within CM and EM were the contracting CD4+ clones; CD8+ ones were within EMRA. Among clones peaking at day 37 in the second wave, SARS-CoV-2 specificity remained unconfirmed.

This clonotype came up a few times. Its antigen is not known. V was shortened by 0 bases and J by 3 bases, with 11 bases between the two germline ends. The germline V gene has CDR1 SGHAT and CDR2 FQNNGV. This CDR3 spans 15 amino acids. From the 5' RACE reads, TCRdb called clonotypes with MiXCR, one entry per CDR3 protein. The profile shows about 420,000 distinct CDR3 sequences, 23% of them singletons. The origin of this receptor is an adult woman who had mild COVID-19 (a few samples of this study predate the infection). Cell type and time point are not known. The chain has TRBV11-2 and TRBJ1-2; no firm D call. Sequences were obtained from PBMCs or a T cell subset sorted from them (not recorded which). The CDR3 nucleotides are TGTGCCAGCAGCTTAGAGGCTGGGAGTGACTATGGCTACACCTTC. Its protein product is CASSLEAGSDYGYTF.